What follows are 5 T cell receptor beta chains derived from one specimen sequenced in a study of cytomegalovirus exposure and HLA in healthy donors. The PCR employed 60 Vbeta primers together with 13 Jbeta primers. Sequenced by immunoSEQ multiplex PCR; TCRdb stores in-frame clones only, minus some. The sample shows some 170,000 clones, about four fifths of them seen only once. Input material: PBMCs. These receptors originate from a male donor in good health and CMV-seronegative.

The gene calls are TRBV9 and TRBJ2-2; D may be TRBD1 (6 bases). Germline-derived CDR1 and CDR2 are SGDLS and YYNGEE. The CDR3 runs to 14 residues. Deletions cut 3 bases from V and 5 bases from J, with 11 bases between. DNA of the CDR3: TGTGCCAGCAGCGAGACAGGAGGAACCGGGGAGCTGTTTTTT. Amino acid sequence: CASSETGGTGELFF. Full variable domain (rest looked up from reference TRBV9 and TRBJ2-2): DSGVTQTPKHLITATGQRVTLRCSPRSGDLSVYWYQQSLDQGLQFLIQYYNGEERAKGNILERFSAQQFPDLHSELNLSSLELGDSALYFCASSETGGTGELFFGEGSRLTVL.

V and J are TRBV5-1 and TRBJ2-1; 7 nucleotides agree with TRBD1. This CDR3 spans 15 amino acids. Trimming cost V 0 bases and J 4 bases; bases outside gene matches: 4. Germline-derived CDR1 and CDR2 are SGHRS and YFSETQ. In DNA form, the CDR3 reads TGCGCCAGCAGCTTGGAGGGGGCACGGTACAATGAGCAGTTCTTC. Amino acid sequence: CASSLEGARYNEQFF. Looking up the rest from reference TRBV5-1 and TRBJ2-1 gives the full variable domain: KAGVTQTPRYLIKTRGQQVTLSCSPISGHRSVSWYQQTPGQGLQFLFEYFSETQRNKGNFPGRFSGRQFSNSRSEMNVSTLELGDSALYLCASSLEGARYNEQFFGPGTRLTVL.

The rearrangement links TRBV6-5 to TRBJ2-7; 7 bases fit TRBD1. The CDR3 runs to 15 residues. The germline gives CDR1 MNHEY, CDR2 SVGAGI. V gave up 5 bases and J gave up 1 base; unmatched junction bases: 8. The CDR3 bases are TGTGCCAGCAGTAAGGGACAGTCCTTTTCCTACGAGCAGTACTTC. It is translated as CASSKGQSFSYEQYF.

CDR3 bases: TGTGCCAGCAGCTTTGGGAGCACCGGGGAGCTGTTTTTT. Protein sequence: CASSFGSTGELFF. The rearrangement joins TRBV7-7 to TRBJ2-2, with TRBD2 as a possible D gene (5 bases). Trimming removed 3 bases from V and 4 bases from J, with 6 bases in between. The CDR3 is 13 amino acids. CDR1 and CDR2 from the germline V gene are SSHAT and FNYEAQ (reference sequence).

This clone turned up a few times. This rearrangement joins TRBV15 to TRBJ1-2; maybe TRBD1 (6 bases). The CDR3 is 14 residues long. Deletions cut 0 bases from V and 5 bases from J, with 10 bases between. Germline CDR1 and CDR2: LNHNV and YYDKDF (reference sequence). The CDR3 DNA is TGTGCCACCAGCAGAGATCGGCAGGGGTATGGCTACACCTTC. The encoded protein is CATSRDRQGYGYTF.